Shown below are 18 T cell receptor beta chains from a single sample sequenced in a study of PD-1 and CTLA-4 blockade in melanoma. The table came from immunoSEQ multiplex PCR; TCRdb's copy has only in-frame clones and leaves some out. The sample shows about 31,000 clones, about nine tenths of them seen only once. The sequences come from CD8+ T cells from peripheral blood, collected from a patient given anti-PD-1 treatment. The receptor source for this set is a human donor with melanoma.

The rearrangement uses TRBV11-2 and TRBJ2-7; 8 positions agree with TRBD2. Germline lookup yields CDR1 SGHAT and CDR2 FQNNGV. Trimming removed 4 bases from V and 6 bases from J; junction bases left unmatched: 11. This CDR3 is built from 15 residues. The DNA for the CDR3 is TGTGCCAGCAGCTCCCCGGGACTAGTAAAATCCGAGCAGTACTTC. This codes for CASSSPGLVKSEQYF.

CDR3 nucleotides: TGTGCCAGCAGCCCTAGGGGGGAGACCTACGAGCAGTACTTC. This translates into CASSPRGETYEQYF. The chain couples TRBV11-1 to TRBJ2-7, with D perhaps matching TRBD1 or TRBD2 (6 bases each). Between the trimmed V and J ends, which lost 5 bases and 2 bases, there was a span of 13 bases. The CDR3 is 14 amino acids. Germline V CDR1 and CDR2: SGHAT, FQDESV (reference sequence). The full variable domain, rest sourced from reference TRBV11-1 and TRBJ2-7, is EAEVAQSPRYKITEKSQAVAFWCDPISGHATLYWYRQILGQGPELLVQFQDESVVDDSQLPKDRFSAERLKGVDSTLKIQPAELGDSAMYLCASSPRGETYEQYFGPGTRLTVT.

Comments on this clone: A read error may account for a junction end that differs from germline. V is TRBV6-6 and J is TRBJ2-3; 7 bases map to TRBD1. This CDR3 is built from 13 residues. CDR1 and CDR2 from the germline V gene are MNHNY and SVGAGI (reference sequence). CDR3 sequence (DNA): TGCGCCAGCAGCCCAGACAGGGCAGATACGCAGTATTTT. Protein: CASSPDRADTQYF.

This chain connects TRBV28 to TRBJ2-2; 9 positions match TRBD2. Trimming removed 3 bases from V and 6 bases from J; junction bases left unmatched: 8. Germline CDR1 is MDHEN and CDR2 is SYDVKM. The CDR3 loop spans 16 amino acids. DNA of the CDR3: TGTGCCAGCAGTTTCGAAGGCGCTAGCGGGGCCGGGGAGCTGTTTTTT. Protein: CASSFEGASGAGELFF.

This clone was detected once. This chain links TRBV29-1 with TRBJ2-7; possibly TRBD1 for D (5 bases). This CDR3 contains 15 residues. CDR1 and CDR2 from the germline V gene are SQVTM and ANQGSEA. Trimming pared 3 bases from V and 0 bases from J, leaving 15 bases between. CDR3 residues: CSVEVPTARSYEQYF. The CDR3, as DNA: TGCAGCGTTGAGGTTCCGACAGCGCGCTCCTACGAGCAGTACTTC.

CDR3 sequence (DNA): TGCAGCTCCGAGGAGGGGTTGGGGGTGAGGGCTTTCTTT. Its translation is CSSEEGLGVRAFF. The chain carries TRBV29-1 and TRBJ1-1; TRBD1 might be the D (5 bases). Germline CDR1 and CDR2: SQVTM and ANQGSEA. V lost 8 bases and J 11 bases, leaving 24 bases between the germline ends. The CDR3 sequence is 13 residues long. Using reference TRBV29-1 and TRBJ1-1 for the parts outside the CDR3, the full variable domain is SAVISQKPSRDICQRGTSLTIQCQVDSQVTMMFWYRQQPGQSLTLIATANQGSEATYESGFVIDKFPISRPNLTFSTLTVSNMSPEDSSIYLCSSEEGLGVRAFFGQGTRLTVV.

In DNA form, the CDR3 reads TGTGCCAGCAGCTTTGGGGCGGCAGGGGCTGGGGAGACCCAGTACTTC. As protein: CASSFGAAGAGETQYF. V usage is TRBV7-2 and J usage is TRBJ2-5; D possibly corresponds to TRBD1 (6 bases). The CDR3 is 16 amino acids. Germline V CDR1 and CDR2: SGHTA, FQGNSA. Deletions cut 3 bases from V and 5 bases from J, with 19 bases between.

The chain couples TRBV2 to TRBJ1-2; TRBD1 aligns across 10 bases. In germline, CDR1 is SNHLY, CDR2 FYNNEI. Trimming took 6 bases from V and 2 from J; bases not matched to a gene: 3. This CDR3 region has 14 residues. The CDR3 spells CASRDRGGNYGYTF. The CDR3 DNA reads TGTGCCAGCAGGGACAGGGGGGGAAACTATGGCTACACCTTC.

CDR3: CASSFQGSNEQFF. The CDR3 nucleotides are TGTGCCAGCAGCTTTCAGGGGAGCAATGAGCAGTTCTTC. The rearrangement joins TRBV5-8 to TRBJ2-1, with D maybe TRBD1 (6 bases). Germline CDR1 and CDR2: SGHTS and YDEGEE. The ends were cut back, 2 bases at V and 6 bases at J, with 9 bases in the middle. This CDR3 comprises 13 residues. The full variable domain, with the rest looked up from reference TRBV5-8 and TRBJ2-1, is EAGVTQSPTHLIKTRGQQATLRCSPISGHTSVYWYQQALGLGLQFLLWYDEGEERNRGNFPPRFSGRQFPNYSSELNVNALELEDSALYLCASSFQGSNEQFFGPGTRLTVL.

The rearrangement uses TRBV3-1 (or the pseudogene TRBV3-2) and TRBJ1-1; D possibly corresponds to TRBD1 (5 bases). V was pared by 4 bases and J by 1 base, with 13 bases between. Per the germline V gene, CDR1 is LGHDT and CDR2 is YNNKEL (reference sequence). CDR3 size: 15 residues. The DNA of the CDR3 is TGTGCCAGCAGCCGGCCAGGGTTTCCGAACACTGAAGCTTTCTTT. This sequence encodes CASSRPGFPNTEAFF.

The V and J genes are TRBV9 and TRBJ2-7; D might be TRBD2 (6 bases). Germline loops: CDR1 SGDLS, CDR2 YYNGEE. The CDR3 runs to 13 residues. V lost 3 bases and J 5 bases, leaving 12 bases between the germline ends. CDR3 DNA sequence: TGTGCCAGCAGCGGCGGGACGGTCGACGAGCAGTACTTC. Encoded protein: CASSGGTVDEQYF.

This clone was counted a single time. The gene calls are TRBV27 and TRBJ1-2, with a possible D match to TRBD1 (5 bases). The CDR3 runs 15 residues. The germline gives CDR1 MNHEY, CDR2 SMNVEV (reference sequence). Trimming removed 0 bases at V and 8 bases at J, with 16 bases between. The CDR3 nucleotides are TGTGCCAGCAGTTTATCGCAGGGTAGGAAGAGCGGCTACACCTTC. Translating it yields CASSLSQGRKSGYTF.

V is TRBV27 and J is TRBJ2-2, with 8 bases aligning to TRBD2. Germline V gives CDR1 MNHEY, CDR2 SMNVEV (reference sequence). With V trimmed by 2 bases and J by 1 base, 6 bases remained unmatched. This CDR3 is built from 17 residues. The CDR3 is CASSLGVRGGNTGELFF. The CDR3 DNA reads TGTGCCAGCAGTTTAGGGGTTCGGGGGGGGAACACCGGGGAGCTGTTTTTT.

The chain carries TRBV12-3 or TRBV12-4 and TRBJ2-1; tentative D call: TRBD1 (6 bases). V gave up 4 bases and J gave up 12 bases, with 13 bases separating them. This CDR3 has 12 residues. The CDR3 loop is CASSSRGLGQFF. CDR3 DNA sequence: TGTGCCAGCAGTTCCAGGGGTTTAGGGCAGTTCTTC.

The genes are TRBV7-8 and TRBJ1-3; the D is unclear. Per germline, CDR1 SGHVS and CDR2 FQNEAQ. Between the trimmed V and J ends, which lost 5 bases and 4 bases, there was a span of 12 bases. CDR3 length equals 14 residues. The CDR3 spells CASSTGVTGNTIYF. In DNA, the CDR3 is TGTGCCAGCAGCACGGGAGTTACGGGAAACACCATATATTTT.

V and J are TRBV6-2 or TRBV6-3 and TRBJ1-1, with TRBD1 matching 7 bases. Germline values: CDR1 MNHEY, CDR2 SVGEGT. CDR3 length: 16 residues. V lost 4 bases, J lost 0 bases, and 8 bases stayed unmatched. The CDR3: CASSSPPRGVNTEAFF. In nucleotides, the CDR3 is TGTGCCAGCAGTTCCCCCCCCAGGGGGGTGAACACTGAAGCTTTCTTT.

The chain is built from TRBV27 and TRBJ1-1; D is ambiguous. The CDR3 extends over 16 amino acids. In germline, CDR1 is MNHEY, CDR2 SMNVEV (reference sequence). Trimming removed 0 bases at V and 1 base at J, with 12 bases between. In DNA, the CDR3 is TGTGCCAGCAGTTTATCCTGGTCCCCCGCGAACACTGAAGCTTTCTTT. Residues: CASSLSWSPANTEAFF.

This rearrangement joins TRBV6-5 to TRBJ1-1, with a weak D call TRBD1 (6 bases). Germline V lookup: CDR1 MNHEY, CDR2 SVGAGI. V was shortened by 0 bases and J by 10 bases, with 18 bases between the two germline ends. The CDR3 covers 15 residues. CDR3 sequence reads: CASSYSSGAPSGAFF. The CDR3 DNA reads as TGTGCCAGCAGTTACTCGTCGGGGGCCCCCTCAGGAGCTTTCTTT.